This T cell receptor (beta chain) came from a study of cytomegalovirus exposure and HLA in healthy donors. 60 Vbeta and 13 Jbeta primers were used in PCR. The table came from immunoSEQ multiplex PCR; TCRdb's copy has only in-frame clones and leaves some out. The sample yields 150,000 or so clones, over 60% seen once. This CDR3 is built from 16 residues. With V trimmed by 4 bases and J by 1 base, 8 bases remained unmatched. Germline CDR1 and CDR2: SGHTA and FQGTGA. The chain carries TRBV7-3 and TRBJ1-1; 8 bases match TRBD1. Specimen: PBMCs. This sequence originates from a man aged 40-49 years in good health and CMV-seropositive. The CDR3 loop reads CASSSGTGGKNTEAFF. DNA for the CDR3: TGTGCCAGCAGCTCCGGGACAGGCGGGAAGAACACTGAAGCTTTCTTT.